The 8 T cell receptor beta chains listed next were all sequenced from one sample in a study of neurological immune-mediated disorders. TCRdb re-called the 5' RACE reads through MiXCR, storing one row per CDR3 protein. The sample consists of some 60,000 distinct CDR3 sequences, around 3.5% of them appearing once. The sample comprised PBMCs. The receptors derive from a woman younger than 45 with multiple sclerosis.

This clonotype showed up many times. The chain carries TRBV4-1 and TRBJ2-7; D is possibly TRBD1 (5 bases). Germline CDR1 reads MGHRA; CDR2 reads YSYEKL. Between the trimmed V and J ends, which lost 2 bases and 7 bases, there was a span of 9 bases. The CDR3 loop spans 12 amino acids. CDR3 in DNA: TGCGCCAGCAGCCAAAACAGACAGGAGCAGTACTTC. Encoded protein: CASSQNRQEQYF.

The chain recombines TRBV7-2 with TRBJ2-5, with a weak D call TRBD1 (8 bases). The CDR3 is 16 residues long. Germline assignment: CDR1 SGHTA and CDR2 FQGNSA. V was clipped by 1 base and J by 5 bases, with 17 bases between them. In DNA form, the CDR3 reads TGTGCCAGCAGCTTAGGATTGACAGGGGAGGGGGAGACCCAGTACTTC. It translates to CASSLGLTGEGETQYF.

Concerning this clonotype itself: Sequence at one end of the junction differs from germline and may be a read error. The rearrangement uses TRBV27 and TRBJ1-6, with 7 bases aligning to TRBD1. The CDR3 has 15 amino acids. CDR1 is MNHEY and CDR2 is SMNVEV in the germline V gene (reference sequence). This CDR3 is CASKDPDREGSPLNF. The CDR3 DNA is TGTGCCAGCAAAGACCCCGACAGGGAGGGTTCACCCCTCAACTTT.

This clonotype showed up many times. The chain couples TRBV6-5 to TRBJ2-7; 8 bases line up with TRBD2. Germline V lookup: CDR1 MNHEY, CDR2 SVGAGI. The CDR3 length is 13 residues. The ends lost 7 bases at V and 4 bases at J; junction bases unmatched: 6. CDR3 in DNA: TGTGCCAGCACCCTGGCGGGGGGATACGAGCAGTACTTC. Amino acids: CASTLAGGYEQYF.

In its sample, this clonotype was seen many times. The DNA for the CDR3 is TGTGCCAGCAGCCCTGAGACTACCTACGAGCAGTACTTC. Translated: CASSPETTYEQYF. The rearrangement links TRBV12-3 or TRBV12-4 to TRBJ2-7; possible D gene TRBD2, 5 bases. The CDR3 has 13 amino acids. V was trimmed by 6 bases and J by 2 bases, leaving 11 bases between them.

This clonotype was observed many times. V usage is TRBV5-1 and J usage is TRBJ2-3; 7 bases match TRBD2. The V gene's germline CDR1 is SGHRS and CDR2 YFSETQ. The CDR3 has 14 amino acids. V gave up 7 bases and J gave up 0 bases; unmatched junction bases: 5. CDR3 loop: CASQIAGSTDTQYF. The CDR3 DNA reads TGCGCCAGCCAAATAGCGGGCAGCACAGATACGCAGTATTTT.

This clonotype occurred many times. The V gene is TRBV7-9, the J gene TRBJ2-2; D ambiguous. With 5 bases removed from V and 0 bases from J, the gap between germline ends came to 13 bases. Germline CDR1 SEHNR, CDR2 FQNEAQ (reference sequence). This CDR3 has 16 residues. The CDR3 sequence: CASSPGYRTNTGELFF. As DNA, the CDR3 is TGTGCCAGCAGCCCCGGGTACAGAACGAACACCGGGGAGCTGTTTTTT.

In this sample, this clonotype turned up many times. The genes are TRBV7-6 and TRBJ2-3, with 11 bases that match TRBD2. Germline V gene data show CDR1 as SGHVS and CDR2 as FNYEAQ. V gave up 4 bases and J gave up 3 bases; unmatched junction bases: 9. The CDR3 spans 17 residues. In nucleotides, the CDR3 is TGTGCCAGCAGCTCGCTAGGACTAGCGGGCCTGACAGATACGCAGTATTTT. It yields the protein CASSSLGLAGLTDTQYF.